The T cell receptor beta chain described here comes from a study of T-cell reconstitution after alpha-beta-depleted transplantation in children. Only a few counts were recorded for this clonotype. This CDR3 comprises 19 residues. Germline assignment: CDR1 MNHEY and CDR2 SMNVEV (reference sequence). With 3 bases removed from V and 0 bases from J, the gap between germline ends came to 18 bases. Library preparation (for TCRbeta) was performed with unique molecular identifiers. TCRdb called the PCR reads again in MiXCR, with one record for every CDR3 protein. The profile shows 500,000 to 600,000 distinct CDR3 sequences, 32% of them singletons.

This material consisted of PBMCs from the stem cell graft donor, taken from the stem cell graft. This TCR was recovered from a human donor who donated a stem cell graft to a child with aplastic anemia. The chain joins TRBV27 to TRBJ2-6; TRBD2 might be the D (6 bases). As DNA, the CDR3 is TGTGCCAGCAGTTTTCGGAGGGGAACTACTTACTCTGGGGCCAACGTCCTGACTTTC. Protein sequence: CASSFRRGTTYSGANVLTF.